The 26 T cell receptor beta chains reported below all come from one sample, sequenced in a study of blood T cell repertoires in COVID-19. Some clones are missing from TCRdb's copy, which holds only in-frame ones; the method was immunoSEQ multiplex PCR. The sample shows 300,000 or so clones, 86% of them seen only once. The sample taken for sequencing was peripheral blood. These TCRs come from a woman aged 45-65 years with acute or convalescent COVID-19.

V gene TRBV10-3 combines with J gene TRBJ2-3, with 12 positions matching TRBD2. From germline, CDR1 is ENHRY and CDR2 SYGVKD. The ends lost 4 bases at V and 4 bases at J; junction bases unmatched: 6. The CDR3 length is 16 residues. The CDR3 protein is CAISASSGRAPDTQYF. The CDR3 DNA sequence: TGTGCCATCAGTGCGTCTAGCGGGAGGGCCCCAGATACGCAGTATTTT.

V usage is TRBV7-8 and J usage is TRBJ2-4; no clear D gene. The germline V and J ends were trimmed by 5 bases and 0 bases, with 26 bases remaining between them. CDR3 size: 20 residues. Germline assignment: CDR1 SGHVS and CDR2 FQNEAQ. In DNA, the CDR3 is TGTGCCAGCAGCACGCGGAATTCGCGATTCCCTCCTCTAGCCAAAAACATTCAGTACTTC. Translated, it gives CASSTRNSRFPPLAKNIQYF.

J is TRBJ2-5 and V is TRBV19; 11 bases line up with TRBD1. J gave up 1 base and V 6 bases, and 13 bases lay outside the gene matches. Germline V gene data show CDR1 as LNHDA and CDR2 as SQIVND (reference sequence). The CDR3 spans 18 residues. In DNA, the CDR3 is TGTGCCAGTAGCCGAGGACAGGGGGCGGCGGGAGTCCAAGAGACCCAGTACTTC. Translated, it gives CASSRGQGAAGVQETQYF. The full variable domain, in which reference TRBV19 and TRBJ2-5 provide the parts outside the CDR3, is DGGITQSPKYLFRKEGQNVTLSCEQNLNHDAMYWYRQDPGQGLRLIYYSQIVNDFQKGDIAEGYSVSREKKESFPLTVTSAQKNPTAFYLCASSRGQGAAGVQETQYFGPGTRLLVL.

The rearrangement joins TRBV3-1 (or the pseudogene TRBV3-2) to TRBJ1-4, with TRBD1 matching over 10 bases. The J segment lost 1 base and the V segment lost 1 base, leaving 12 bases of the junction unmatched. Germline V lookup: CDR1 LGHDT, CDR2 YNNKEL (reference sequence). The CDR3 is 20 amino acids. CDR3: CASSQVLGGRDRGTNEKLFF. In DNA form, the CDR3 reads TGTGCCAGCAGCCAAGTTCTGGGGGGCCGGGACAGGGGAACTAATGAAAAACTGTTTTTT.

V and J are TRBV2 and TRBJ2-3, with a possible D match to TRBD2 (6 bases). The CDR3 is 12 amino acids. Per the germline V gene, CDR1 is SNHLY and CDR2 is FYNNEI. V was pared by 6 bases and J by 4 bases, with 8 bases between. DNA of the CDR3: TGTGCCAGCAGGCGGGAAGCAGATACGCAGTATTTT. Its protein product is CASRREADTQYF.

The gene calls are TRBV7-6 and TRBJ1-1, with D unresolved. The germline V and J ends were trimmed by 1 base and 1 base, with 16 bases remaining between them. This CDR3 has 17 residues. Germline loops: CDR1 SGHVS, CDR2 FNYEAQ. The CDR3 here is CASSLESGGGGNTEAFF. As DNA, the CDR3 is TGTGCCAGCAGCTTAGAGTCGGGCGGAGGTGGGAACACTGAAGCTTTCTTT.

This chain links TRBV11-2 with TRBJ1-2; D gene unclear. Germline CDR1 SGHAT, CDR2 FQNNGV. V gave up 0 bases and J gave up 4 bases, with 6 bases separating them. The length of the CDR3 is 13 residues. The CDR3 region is CASSLEAVYGYTF. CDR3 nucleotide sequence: TGTGCCAGCAGCTTAGAGGCGGTCTATGGCTACACCTTC.

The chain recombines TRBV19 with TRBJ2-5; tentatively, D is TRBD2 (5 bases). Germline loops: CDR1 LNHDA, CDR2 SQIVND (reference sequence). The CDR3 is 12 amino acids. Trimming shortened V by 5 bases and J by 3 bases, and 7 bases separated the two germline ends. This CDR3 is CASSFGKETQYF. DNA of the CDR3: TGTGCCAGTAGTTTCGGGAAAGAGACCCAGTACTTC.

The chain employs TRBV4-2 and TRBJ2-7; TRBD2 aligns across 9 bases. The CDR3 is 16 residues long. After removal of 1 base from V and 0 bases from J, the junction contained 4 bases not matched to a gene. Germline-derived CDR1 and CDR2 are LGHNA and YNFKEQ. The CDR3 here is CASSQASGKTSYEQYF. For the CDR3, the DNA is TGTGCCAGCAGCCAAGCTAGCGGGAAGACCTCCTACGAGCAGTACTTC.

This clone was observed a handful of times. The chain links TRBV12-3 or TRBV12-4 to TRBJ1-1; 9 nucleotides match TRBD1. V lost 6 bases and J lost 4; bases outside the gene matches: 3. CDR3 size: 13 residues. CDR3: CASRTGGVTEAFF. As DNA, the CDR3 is TGTGCCAGCAGGACAGGGGGGGTCACTGAAGCTTTCTTT.

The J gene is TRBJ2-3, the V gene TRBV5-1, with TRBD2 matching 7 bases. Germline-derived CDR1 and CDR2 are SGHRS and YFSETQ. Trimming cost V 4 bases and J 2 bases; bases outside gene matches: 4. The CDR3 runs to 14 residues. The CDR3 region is CASSTGLVTDTQYF. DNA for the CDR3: TGCGCCAGCAGCACCGGACTAGTCACAGATACGCAGTATTTT.

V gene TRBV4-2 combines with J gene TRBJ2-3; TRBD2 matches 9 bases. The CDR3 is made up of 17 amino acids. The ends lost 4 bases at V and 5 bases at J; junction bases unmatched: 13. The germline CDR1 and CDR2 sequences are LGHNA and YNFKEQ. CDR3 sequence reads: CASSLRGASGVRDTQYF. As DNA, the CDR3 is TGTGCCAGCAGCCTCCGGGGGGCTAGCGGGGTGAGAGATACGCAGTATTTT.

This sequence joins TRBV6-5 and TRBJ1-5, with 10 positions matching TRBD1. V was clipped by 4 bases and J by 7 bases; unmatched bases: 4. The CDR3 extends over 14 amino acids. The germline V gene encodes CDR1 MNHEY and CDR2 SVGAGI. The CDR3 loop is CASSLGQGFQPQHF. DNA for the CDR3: TGTGCCAGCAGTTTGGGACAGGGGTTCCAGCCCCAGCATTTT.

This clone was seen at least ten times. For the CDR3, the DNA is TGTGCCAGCAGTTTAGGTGGGAGATCCGAGCAGTACTTC. Its translation is CASSLGGRSEQYF. V is TRBV12-3 or TRBV12-4 and J is TRBJ2-7; the D gene is possibly TRBD2 (5 bases). Trimming cost V 1 base and J 6 bases, with 10 bases left between them. The CDR3 runs to 13 residues.

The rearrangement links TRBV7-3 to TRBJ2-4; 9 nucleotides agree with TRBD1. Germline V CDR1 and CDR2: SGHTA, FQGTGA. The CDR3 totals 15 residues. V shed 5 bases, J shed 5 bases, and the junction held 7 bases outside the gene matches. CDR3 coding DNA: TGTGCCAGCAGCGAACCCAGGACAGGGGAAAACATTCAGTACTTC. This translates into CASSEPRTGENIQYF.

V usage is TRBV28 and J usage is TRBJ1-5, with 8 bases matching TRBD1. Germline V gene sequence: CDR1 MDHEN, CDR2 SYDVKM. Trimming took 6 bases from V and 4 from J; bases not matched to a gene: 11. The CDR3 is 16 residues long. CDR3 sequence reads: CASRDGPGQENQPQHF. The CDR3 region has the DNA TGTGCCAGCAGGGACGGCCCGGGACAGGAGAATCAGCCCCAGCATTTT.

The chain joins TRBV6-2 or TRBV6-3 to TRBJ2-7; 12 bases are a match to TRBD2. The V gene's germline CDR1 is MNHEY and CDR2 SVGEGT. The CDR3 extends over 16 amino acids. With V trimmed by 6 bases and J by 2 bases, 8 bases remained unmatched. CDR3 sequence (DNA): TGTGCCAGCAGCGACCCCCCTAGCGGGAGGGCCTACGAGCAGTACTTC. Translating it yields CASSDPPSGRAYEQYF.

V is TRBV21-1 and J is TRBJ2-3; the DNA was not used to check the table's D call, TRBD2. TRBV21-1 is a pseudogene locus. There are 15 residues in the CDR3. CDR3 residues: CASSKGRCNTDTQYF. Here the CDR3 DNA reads TGTGCCAGCAGCAAAGGGAGGTGCAACACAGATACGCAGTATTTT.

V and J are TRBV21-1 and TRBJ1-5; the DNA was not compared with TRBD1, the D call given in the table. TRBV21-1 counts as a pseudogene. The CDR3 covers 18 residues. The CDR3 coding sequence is TGTGCCAGCAGCAAAACGTGGCTTCAACAGGGCGGTGGTCAGCCCCAGCATTTT. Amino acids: CASSKTWLQQGGGQPQHF.

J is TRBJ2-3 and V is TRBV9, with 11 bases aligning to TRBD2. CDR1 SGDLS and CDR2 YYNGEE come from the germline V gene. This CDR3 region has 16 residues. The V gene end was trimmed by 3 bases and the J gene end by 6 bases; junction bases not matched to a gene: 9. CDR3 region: CASSASIAGGTDTQYF. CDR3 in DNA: TGTGCCAGCAGCGCATCCATAGCGGGAGGGACTGATACGCAGTATTTT.

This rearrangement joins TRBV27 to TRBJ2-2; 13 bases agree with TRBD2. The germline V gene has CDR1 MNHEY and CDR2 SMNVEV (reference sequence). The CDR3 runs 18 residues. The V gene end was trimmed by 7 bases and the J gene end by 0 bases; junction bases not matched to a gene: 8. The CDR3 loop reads CASTPGLAGYANTGELFF. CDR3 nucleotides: TGTGCCAGCACGCCGGGACTAGCGGGATACGCGAACACCGGGGAGCTGTTTTTT.

The CDR3 DNA reads TGCAGCGTTGCGGACGGAGGGGAAAAACTGTTTTTT. This gives the protein CSVADGGEKLFF. The chain employs TRBV29-1 and TRBJ1-4; unclear D gene. Germline V lookup: CDR1 SQVTM, CDR2 ANQGSEA. This CDR3 spans 12 amino acids. Trimming removed 4 bases at V and 8 bases at J, with 11 bases between.

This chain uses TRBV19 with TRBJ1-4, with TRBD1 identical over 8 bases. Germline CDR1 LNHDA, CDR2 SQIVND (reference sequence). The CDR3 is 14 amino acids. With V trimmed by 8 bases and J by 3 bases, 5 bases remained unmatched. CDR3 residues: CASHYRGSNEKLFF. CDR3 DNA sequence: TGTGCCAGTCACTACAGGGGGTCTAATGAAAAACTGTTTTTT. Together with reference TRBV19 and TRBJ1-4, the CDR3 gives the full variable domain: DGGITQSPKYLFRKEGQNVTLSCEQNLNHDAMYWYRQDPGQGLRLIYYSQIVNDFQKGDIAEGYSVSREKKESFPLTVTSAQKNPTAFYLCASHYRGSNEKLFFGSGTQLSVL.

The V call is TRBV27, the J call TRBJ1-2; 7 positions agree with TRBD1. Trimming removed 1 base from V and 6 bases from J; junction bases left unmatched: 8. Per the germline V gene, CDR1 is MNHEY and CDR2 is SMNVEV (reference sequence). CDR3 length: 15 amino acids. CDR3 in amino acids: CASSLLGETGNGYTF. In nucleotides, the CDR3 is TGTGCCAGCAGTTTATTGGGGGAGACAGGGAATGGCTACACCTTC.

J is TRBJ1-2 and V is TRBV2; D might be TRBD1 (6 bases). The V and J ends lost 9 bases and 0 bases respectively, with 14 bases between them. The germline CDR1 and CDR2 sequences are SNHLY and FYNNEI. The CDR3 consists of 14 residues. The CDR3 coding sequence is TGTGCCAGACCCTTAGGACAGACTAACTATGGCTACACCTTC. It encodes CARPLGQTNYGYTF.

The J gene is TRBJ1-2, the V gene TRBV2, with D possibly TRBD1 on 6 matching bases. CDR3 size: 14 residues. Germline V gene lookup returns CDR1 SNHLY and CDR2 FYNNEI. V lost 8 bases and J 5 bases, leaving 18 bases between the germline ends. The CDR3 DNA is TGTGCCAGCCAACAGGGTTTCGAGGTTTATGGCTACACCTTC. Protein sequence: CASQQGFEVYGYTF.